The 32 T cell receptor beta chains listed next were all sequenced from one sample in a study of graft-versus-host responses after intestinal transplantation. The authors seeded roughly 200,000 CFSE-labeled responder cells together with roughly 200,000 irradiated stimulator cells tagged with violet dye. Sequencing was performed with immunoSEQ multiplex PCR; in TCRdb, only in-frame clones are kept and a portion is missing. The sample holds some 21,000 clones, less than 40% seen once. The sample in question was alloreactive CD8+ T cells from a mixed lymphocyte reaction culture, obtained before intestinal transplant. The subset was: CFSE-low proliferating T cells sorted from roughly six-day pre-transplant mixed lymphocyte reaction (GvH or HvG direction). All receptors derive from a human patient who received an intestinal transplant.

The chain has TRBV23-1 and TRBJ2-1; D is tentatively TRBD1 or TRBD2 (5 bases each). TRBV23-1 is an open reading frame, and its role is uncertain. The CDR3 consists of 14 residues. V was shortened by 0 bases and J by 8 bases, with 11 bases between the two germline ends. CDR3 in DNA: TGCGCCAGCAGTCAATCGTCGAGGGGACATGAGCAGTTCTTC. Translation: CASSQSSRGHEQFF.

The CDR3 coding sequence is TGTGCCAGCAGCTTAGAGGGCGCCGGGGAGCTGTTTTTT. Translated: CASSLEGAGELFF. This chain joins TRBV7-2 and TRBJ2-2; D is unresolved. V lost 1 base and J 6 bases, leaving 6 bases between the germline ends. CDR1 is SGHTA and CDR2 is FQGNSA in the germline V gene. The CDR3 covers 13 residues.

V and J are TRBV7-6 and TRBJ2-7; tentatively, D is TRBD1 (6 bases). The CDR3 is made up of 14 amino acids. CDR1 SGHVS and CDR2 FNYEAQ come from the germline V gene. Trimming removed 5 bases from V and 6 bases from J, with 17 bases in between. The CDR3 coding sequence is TGTGCCAGCAGCGCACCGGGACACCCGTTCGAGCAGTACTTC. Encoded protein: CASSAPGHPFEQYF.

V is TRBV7-9 and J is TRBJ1-1; no reliable D call. CDR3 length: 12 residues. Trimming took 5 bases from V and 5 from J, leaving 9 bases between them. Per germline, CDR1 SEHNR and CDR2 FQNEAQ (reference sequence). Here the CDR3 DNA reads TGTGCCAGCAGCCCCACCGGAACTGAAGCTTTCTTT. This translates into CASSPTGTEAFF.

This clone is deemed medium-sized. DNA of the CDR3: TGTGCCAGTAGTCCCCGGGGGGGGTTAAGATATGGCTACACCTTC. This sequence encodes CASSPRGGLRYGYTF. The chain links TRBV19 to TRBJ1-2, with TRBD1 as a possible D gene (5 bases). Germline V gives CDR1 LNHDA, CDR2 SQIVND (reference sequence). There are 15 residues in the CDR3. Trimming removed 5 bases at V and 5 bases at J, with 18 bases between.

The V call is TRBV6-5, the J call TRBJ2-7; D not certain. In germline, CDR1 is MNHEY, CDR2 SVGAGI. This CDR3 is 12 amino acids long. Trimming left V 5 bases short and J 3 bases short, with 8 bases between. The CDR3: CASSAQVYEQYF. Here the CDR3 DNA reads TGTGCCAGCAGTGCCCAGGTCTACGAGCAGTACTTC.

The rearrangement links TRBV7-9 to TRBJ1-5, with unresolved D. V was clipped by 5 bases and J by 4 bases, with 12 bases between them. Germline CDR1 and CDR2: SEHNR and FQNEAQ (reference sequence). This CDR3 has 14 amino acids. As DNA, the CDR3 is TGTGCCAGCAGCCAAGCAGGCATTAATCAGCCCCAGCATTTT. Its translation is CASSQAGINQPQHF.

The chain combines TRBV27 with TRBJ1-6, with 8 bases matching TRBD1. The germline CDR1 and CDR2 sequences are MNHEY and SMNVEV (reference sequence). V lost 0 bases, J lost 10 bases, and 11 bases stayed unmatched. The CDR3 sequence is 17 residues long. The DNA of the CDR3 is TGTGCCAGCAGTTTATCCCACCAACAGGGGGGGGAGTCACCCCTCCACTTT. It translates to CASSLSHQQGGESPLHF.

A note on this clone: The germline gene is not matched at one end of the junction; a read error may be the cause. The same CDR3 can be traced to other DNA sequences in this sample. The chain is built from TRBV4-1 and TRBJ2-1; 9 positions agree with TRBD1. The germline gives CDR1 MGHRA, CDR2 YSYEKL. The CDR3 is made up of 15 amino acids. CDR3 amino acids: CASSQLTGGGYEQFF. The CDR3 DNA is TGTGCCAGCAGCCAACTCACAGGGGGCGGGTATGAGCAGTTCTTC.

This clone was seen a few times. This chain joins TRBV29-1 and TRBJ2-7; the D is unclear. Germline lookup yields CDR1 SQVTM and CDR2 ANQGSEA. V dropped 0 bases and J dropped 3 bases, with 18 bases sitting between them. The CDR3 spans 16 residues. The CDR3 DNA reads TGCAGCGTTGAAGAAACAGACAAGGGTGGGATCTACGAGCAGTACTTC. Translating it yields CSVEETDKGGIYEQYF.

CDR3 in amino acids: CASSYSMRGNEQFF. CDR3 in DNA: TGTGCCAGCAGTTACTCGATGAGGGGTAATGAGCAGTTCTTC. The gene calls are TRBV6-5 and TRBJ2-1; D is tentatively TRBD1 or TRBD2 (5 bases each). Deletions cut 0 bases from V and 7 bases from J, with 10 bases between. The germline CDR1 and CDR2 sequences are MNHEY and SVGAGI. The CDR3 spans 14 residues.

By sample share, this clone is medium-sized (0.01 to 0.1%). The rearrangement links TRBV27 to TRBJ1-1; TRBD1 is a possible D gene (5 bases). This CDR3 is 13 amino acids long. Germline V gene data show CDR1 as MNHEY and CDR2 as SMNVEV (reference sequence). Trimming cost V 0 bases and J 7 bases, with 9 bases left between them. DNA of the CDR3: TGTGCCAGCAGTTTATCGGGGGGTCTTGAAGCTTTCTTT. It codes for CASSLSGGLEAFF.

This clone has just one count. The chain uses TRBV7-2 and TRBJ2-7, with 7 bases lining up with TRBD2. CDR1 SGHTA and CDR2 FQGNSA come from the germline V gene. The ends lost 1 base at V and 1 base at J; junction bases unmatched: 13. This CDR3 is built from 18 residues. CDR3 residues: CASSLERLERDSSYEQYF. CDR3 nucleotides: TGTGCCAGCAGCTTAGAAAGGCTGGAGCGGGATTCTTCCTACGAGCAGTACTTC.

V gene TRBV7-6 combines with J gene TRBJ2-3, with TRBD1 matching 8 bases. CDR1 is SGHVS and CDR2 is FNYEAQ in the germline V gene. This CDR3 spans 14 amino acids. J lost 1 base, V lost 3 bases, and 0 bases had no gene match. CDR3 sequence: CASSLTGGTDTQYF. The CDR3 bases are TGTGCCAGCAGCTTGACAGGGGGCACAGATACGCAGTATTTT. Combining the CDR3 with reference TRBV7-6 and TRBJ2-3 gives the whole variable domain GAGVSQSPRYKVTKRGQDVALRCDPISGHVSLYWYRQALGQGPEFLTYFNYEAQQDKSGLPNDRFSAERPEGSISTLTIQRTEQRDSAMYRCASSLTGGTDTQYFGPGTRLTVL.

This rearrangement joins TRBV7-6 to TRBJ2-7; perhaps TRBD2 as D (6 bases). V lost 1 base and J 3 bases, leaving 13 bases between the germline ends. Germline V CDR1 and CDR2: SGHVS, FNYEAQ. This CDR3 has 15 amino acids. CDR3 coding DNA: TGTGCCAGCAGCTTAGAGGGTAGCGGATTCTACGAGCAGTACTTC. This gives the protein CASSLEGSGFYEQYF.

This clone ranks as medium-sized. The chain couples TRBV27 to TRBJ2-7, with D uncertain. The CDR3 spans 13 residues. CDR1 is MNHEY and CDR2 is SMNVEV in the germline V gene (reference sequence). V was trimmed by 2 bases and J by 6 bases, leaving 11 bases between them. The CDR3 nucleotides read TGTGCCAGCAGTTTAGGCCGGGCCACCGAGCAGTACTTC. Amino acids: CASSLGRATEQYF.

The chain couples TRBV4-1 to TRBJ2-5; D is tentatively TRBD1 or TRBD2 (5 bases each). Germline assignment: CDR1 MGHRA and CDR2 YSYEKL. The CDR3 spans 17 residues. The V end was cut by 0 bases, the J end by 1 base, with 15 bases between. CDR3 region: CASSQERGDSLQETQYF. The DNA for the CDR3 is TGCGCCAGCAGCCAAGAACGGGGAGACAGCCTCCAAGAGACCCAGTACTTC.

CDR3 amino acids: CASKPFLRARNINYGYTF. The CDR3 DNA is TGTGCCAGCAAACCCTTCCTCCGGGCCAGGAATATTAACTATGGCTACACCTTC. The gene calls are TRBV27 and TRBJ1-2; no clear D. Trimming stripped 7 bases from V and 1 base from J, with 25 bases between. Germline V CDR1 and CDR2: MNHEY, SMNVEV (reference sequence). This CDR3 contains 18 residues.

To note about this clone: The germline gene is not matched at one end of the junction; a read error may be the cause. V is TRBV9 and J is TRBJ2-5; the match to TRBD2 covers 11 bases. CDR3 size: 17 residues. CDR1 SGDLS and CDR2 YYNGEE come from the germline V gene. The CDR3 DNA reads as TGTGCCAGCTGCGTAGCGGGGGGGCGCGAGTCGCAAGAGACCCAGTACTTC. Translated: CASCVAGGRESQETQYF.

This clone is termed medium-sized. Within the sample, other DNA sequences also encode this same CDR3. The chain links TRBV27 to TRBJ2-7; 8 bases line up with TRBD1. This CDR3 is built from 14 residues. After removal of 5 bases from V and 4 bases from J, the junction contained 7 bases not matched to a gene. In germline, CDR1 is MNHEY, CDR2 SMNVEV (reference sequence). CDR3 nucleotides: TGTGCCAGCAGTCCCGGACAGGGTGCATACGAGCAGTACTTC. Its protein is CASSPGQGAYEQYF.

This clone is a singleton in its sample. This chain links TRBV1 with TRBJ1-1; no DNA check was done on the table's D call, TRBD1. TRBV1 is a known pseudogene. There are 17 residues in the CDR3. CDR3 residues: CTSSQDMRNRGWTEAFF. The CDR3 bases are TGCACCAGCAGCCAAGATATGCGCAACAGGGGCTGGACTGAAGCTTTCTTT.

The chain couples TRBV2 to TRBJ2-7; D is undetermined. This CDR3 region has 17 residues. Deletions cut 8 bases from V and 3 bases from J, with 26 bases between. Germline CDR1 and CDR2: SNHLY and FYNNEI. CDR3 in DNA: TGTGCCAGCGACCGTCTTCGGGCCCCGGGCCGAATCTACGAGCAGTACTTC. Its translation: CASDRLRAPGRIYEQYF.

The genes are TRBV27 and TRBJ2-1; D unclear. Germline assignment: CDR1 MNHEY and CDR2 SMNVEV (reference sequence). CDR3 size: 13 residues. V was clipped by 4 bases and J by 7 bases, with 11 bases between them. CDR3 amino acids: CASSWGSLNEQFF. The CDR3 coding sequence is TGTGCCAGCAGTTGGGGTAGCTTAAATGAGCAGTTCTTC.

The CDR3 DNA reads as TGTGCCAGCAGTTACGTTGGACTAGCGGGAGGCAATGAGCAGTTCTTC. It yields the protein CASSYVGLAGGNEQFF. This chain links TRBV6-5 with TRBJ2-1, with 14 nucleotides matching TRBD2. There are 16 residues in the CDR3. V trimming: 2 bases; J trimming: 6 bases; junction bases outside the gene matches: 3. Germline CDR1 and CDR2: MNHEY and SVGAGI.

CDR3 amino acids: CASSLWRLGGEQYF. In nucleotides, the CDR3 is TGTGCCAGCAGCTTATGGCGGCTGGGTGGCGAGCAGTACTTC. The rearrangement joins TRBV7-2 to TRBJ2-7; D unresolved. V shed 2 bases and J shed 6 bases, with 14 bases lying between them. Germline V gives CDR1 SGHTA, CDR2 FQGNSA. The CDR3 covers 14 residues.

This clone was seen a handful of times. The J gene is TRBJ2-7, the V gene TRBV6-5; 9 bases are shared with TRBD1. Germline CDR1 is MNHEY and CDR2 is SVGAGI. With V trimmed by 0 bases and J by 4 bases, 1 base remained unmatched. The CDR3 consists of 14 residues. This CDR3 reads CASSYSGTGYEQYF. CDR3 bases: TGTGCCAGCAGTTACTCCGGGACAGGGTACGAGCAGTACTTC.

This clone is a singleton in its sample. The genes are TRBV6-1 and TRBJ2-5; 8 positions match TRBD1. Unmatched junction bases numbered 10, after V lost 6 bases and J lost 4 bases. Germline CDR1 and CDR2: MNHNS and SASEGT. The CDR3 is 15 residues long. The CDR3 nucleotides are TGTGCCAGCAGATCCCAGGGGGCGAGGGTAGAGACCCAGTACTTC. This encodes CASRSQGARVETQYF.

The sample holds a few counts of this clone. J is TRBJ1-5 and V is TRBV12-5; no clear D. V was trimmed by 6 bases and J by 0 bases, leaving 9 bases between them. The V gene's germline CDR1 is LGHNT and CDR2 FRNRAP. The CDR3 contains 14 residues. Written as DNA, the CDR3 is TGTGCTAGTGGAATTTTTTATAGCAATCAGCCCCAGCATTTT. Translating it yields CASGIFYSNQPQHF.

This clone has a handful of counts. The gene calls are TRBV6-5 and TRBJ2-1; D is unresolved. The CDR3 covers 11 residues. V lost 7 bases to trimming and J lost 8 bases, with 9 bases between them. CDR1 and CDR2 from the germline V gene are MNHEY and SVGAGI. Here the CDR3 reads CASTLRYEQFF. CDR3 bases: TGTGCCAGCACCCTTAGGTATGAGCAGTTCTTC.

The rearrangement links TRBV4-1 to TRBJ2-1; tentative D call: TRBD2 (6 bases). The CDR3 runs to 15 residues. V lost 0 bases and J lost 7, with 13 bases in between. Germline V CDR1 and CDR2: MGHRA, YSYEKL. The CDR3 DNA sequence: TGCGCCAGCAGCCAAGATCGGGTGGGAGGTAATGAGCAGTTCTTC. Translation: CASSQDRVGGNEQFF.

The chain is built from TRBV6-5 and TRBJ2-7; the D gene could be TRBD1 or TRBD2 (6 bases each). V was cut by 0 bases and J by 3 bases, with 12 bases left in between. The germline V gene has CDR1 MNHEY and CDR2 SVGAGI. This CDR3 has 15 amino acids. The CDR3 reads CASSYSQGGVYEQYF. DNA of the CDR3: TGTGCCAGCAGTTACTCACAGGGAGGCGTCTACGAGCAGTACTTC.

The rearrangement links TRBV6-5 to TRBJ2-5; possible D gene TRBD2, 6 bases. Germline V gene lookup returns CDR1 MNHEY and CDR2 SVGAGI. The V and J ends lost 2 bases and 9 bases respectively, with 13 bases between them. This CDR3 comprises 13 residues. CDR3 protein: CASSYNAGGAQYF. The CDR3 nucleotides are TGTGCCAGCAGTTACAATGCCGGCGGGGCCCAGTACTTC.